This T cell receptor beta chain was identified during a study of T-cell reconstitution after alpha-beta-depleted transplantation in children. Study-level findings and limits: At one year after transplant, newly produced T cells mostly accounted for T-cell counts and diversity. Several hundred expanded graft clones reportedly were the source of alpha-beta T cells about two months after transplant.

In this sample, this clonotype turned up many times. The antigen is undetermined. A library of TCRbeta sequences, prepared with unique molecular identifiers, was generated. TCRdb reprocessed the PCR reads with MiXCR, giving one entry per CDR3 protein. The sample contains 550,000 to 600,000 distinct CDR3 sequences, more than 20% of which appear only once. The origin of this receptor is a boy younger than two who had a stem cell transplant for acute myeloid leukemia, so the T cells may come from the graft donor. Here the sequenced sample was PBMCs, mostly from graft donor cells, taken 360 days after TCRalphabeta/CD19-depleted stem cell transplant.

For the CDR3, the DNA is TGCAGCGTGAGTTTTTACAATGAGCAGTTCTTC. Protein product: CSVSFYNEQFF. V gene TRBV29-1 combines with J gene TRBJ2-1, with D unresolved. This CDR3 is 11 amino acids long. CDR1 is SQVTM and CDR2 is ANQGSEA in the germline V gene. V lost 6 bases, J lost 4 bases, and 7 bases lay in between.